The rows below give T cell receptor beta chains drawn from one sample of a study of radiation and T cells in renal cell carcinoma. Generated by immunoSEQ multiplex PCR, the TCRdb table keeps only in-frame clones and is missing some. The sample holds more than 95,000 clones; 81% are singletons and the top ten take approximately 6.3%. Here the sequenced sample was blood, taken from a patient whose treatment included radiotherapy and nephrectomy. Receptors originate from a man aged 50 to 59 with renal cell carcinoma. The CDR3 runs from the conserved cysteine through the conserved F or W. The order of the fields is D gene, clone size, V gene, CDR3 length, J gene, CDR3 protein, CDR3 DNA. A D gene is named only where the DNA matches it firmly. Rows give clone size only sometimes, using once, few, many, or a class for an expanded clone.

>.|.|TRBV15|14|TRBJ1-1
CATSVNRVDTEAFF
TGTGCCACCAGCGTAAACAGGGTAGACACTGAAGCTTTCTTT
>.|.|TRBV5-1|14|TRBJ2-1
CASSLATTSGEQFF
TGCGCCAGCAGCTTGGCCACGACCTCAGGGGAGCAGTTCTTC
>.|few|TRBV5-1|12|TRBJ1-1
CASSSGNTEAFF
TGCGCCAGCAGCTCCGGGAACACTGAAGCTTTCTTT
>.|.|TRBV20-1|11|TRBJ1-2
CSATRAGGYTF
TGCAGTGCCACGAGGGCGGGGGGCTACACCTTC
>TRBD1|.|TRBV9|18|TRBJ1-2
CASSVATRGRRSADGYTF
TGTGCCAGCAGCGTAGCTACAAGGGGGCGAAGATCTGCTGATGGCTACACCTTC
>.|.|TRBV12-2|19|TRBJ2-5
CASRLAGLAGVGSQETQYF
TGTGCAAGTCGCTTAGCGGGACTAGCGGGAGTCGGGTCCCAAGAGACCCAGTACTTC
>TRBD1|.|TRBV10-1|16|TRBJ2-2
CASSAQTGGNTGELFF
TGCGCCAGCAGTGCCCAAACAGGGGGGAACACCGGGGAGCTGTTTTTT
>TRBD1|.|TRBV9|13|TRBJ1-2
CASSDTGAGGYTF
TGTGCCAGCAGCGACACAGGGGCTGGGGGCTACACCTTC
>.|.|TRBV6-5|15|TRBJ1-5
CASSTGTVGNQPQHF
TGTGCCAGCAGTACCGGGACGGTGGGCAATCAGCCCCAGCATTTT
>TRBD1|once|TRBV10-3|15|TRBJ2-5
CAISKGQVYQETQYF
TGTGCCATCAGTAAAGGACAGGTTTACCAAGAGACCCAGTACTTC
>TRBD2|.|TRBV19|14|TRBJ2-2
CASTGGPNTGELFF
TGTGCCAGTACGGGGGGTCCTAACACCGGGGAGCTGTTTTTT
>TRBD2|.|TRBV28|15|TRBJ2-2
CASSLAGVYTGELFF
TGTGCCAGCAGTTTAGCGGGAGTGTACACCGGGGAGCTGTTTTTT
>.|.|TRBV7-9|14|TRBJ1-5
CASSLGQRDQPQHF
TGTGCCAGCAGCTTAGGCCAGCGAGATCAGCCCCAGCATTTT
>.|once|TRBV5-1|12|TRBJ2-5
CASSLGEETQYF
TGCGCCAGCAGCTTGGGGGAAGAGACCCAGTACTTC
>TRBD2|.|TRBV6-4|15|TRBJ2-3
CASSREAESTDTQYF
TGTGCCAGCAGTCGGGAGGCCGAAAGCACAGATACGCAGTATTTT
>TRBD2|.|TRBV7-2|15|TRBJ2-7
CASSRLAGVAYEQYF
TGTGCCAGCAGCCGACTAGCGGGGGTGGCCTACGAGCAGTACTTC
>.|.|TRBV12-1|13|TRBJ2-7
CASIDRPSYEQYF
TGTGCCTCTATAGACAGGCCCTCCTACGAGCAGTACTTC
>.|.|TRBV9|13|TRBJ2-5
CASSPGIIETQYF
TGTGCCAGCAGCCCAGGGATTATAGAGACCCAGTACTTC
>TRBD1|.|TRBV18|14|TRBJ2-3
CASSQTGGGDTQYF
TGTGCCAGCTCGCAAACAGGGGGAGGAGATACGCAGTATTTT
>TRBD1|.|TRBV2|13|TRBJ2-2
CASSDQGAGELFF
TGTGCCAGCAGTGACCAGGGGGCCGGGGAGCTGTTTTTT
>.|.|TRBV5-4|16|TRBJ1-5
CASSQFLGQGNQPQHF
TGTGCCAGCAGCCAGTTTCTGGGCCAGGGGAATCAGCCCCAGCATTTT
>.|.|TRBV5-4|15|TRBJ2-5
CASSTRLGGSETQYF
TGTGCCAGCAGCACTCGACTAGGGGGGTCGGAGACCCAGTACTTC
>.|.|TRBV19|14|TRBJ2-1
CASSMASVGNEQFF
TGTGCCAGTAGTATGGCTAGCGTTGGCAATGAGCAGTTCTTC
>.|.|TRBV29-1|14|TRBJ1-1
CSVTKPGTYTEAFF
TGCAGCGTTACAAAACCCGGGACATACACTGAAGCTTTCTTT
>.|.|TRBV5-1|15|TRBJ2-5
CASSLQGMVQETQYF
TGCGCCAGCAGCTTGCAGGGAATGGTTCAAGAGACCCAGTACTTC
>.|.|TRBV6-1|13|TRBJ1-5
CASRLQDYLPQHF
TGTGCCAGCAGGCTCCAGGACTATTTGCCCCAGCATTTT